These T cell receptor beta chains were read from a single sample in a study of T cell responses to AZD1222 COVID-19 vaccine. The method was immunoSEQ multiplex PCR; TCRdb's version includes in-frame clones alone and lacks a portion of them. This sample has over 120,000 clones; about 92% occur once, and the top ten carry around 1.5%. The material sequenced was peripheral blood, taken 28 days after the second AZD1222 dose. The receptors here all came from an adult who received the AZD1222 COVID-19 vaccine. The CDR3 runs from the conserved cysteine through the conserved F or W. Each record gives: clone size, V gene, J gene, D gene, CDR3 protein, CDR3 DNA. D genes are given only for firm matches. Not every row has a clone size; where given, it reads once, few, many or a size class.

once,TRBV15,TRBJ2-7,TRBD2,CATSRGLAGYEQYF,TGTGCCACCAGCAGAGGTCTAGCGGGCTACGAGCAGTACTTC
-,TRBV6-5,TRBJ1-2,-,CASSQRTERGGYTF,TGTGCCAGCAGTCAGCGGACGGAGCGGGGTGGCTACACCTTC
-,TRBV6-5,TRBJ1-2,-,CASRAPQNYGYTF,TGTGCTTCGAGGGCGCCCCAGAACTATGGCTACACCTTC
-,TRBV6-4,TRBJ1-5,-,CASSAGDTQPQHF,TGTGCCAGCAGTGCAGGGGACACTCAGCCCCAGCATTTT
-,TRBV11-2,TRBJ2-7,TRBD2,CASSMTLAGVSYEQYF,TGTGCCAGCAGCATGACCCTAGCGGGAGTGAGCTACGAGCAGTACTTC
few,TRBV2,TRBJ2-7,TRBD2,CAGRLAGVSEQYF,TGTGCCGGTCGACTAGCGGGAGTTTCCGAGCAGTACTTC
-,TRBV6-5,TRBJ1-5,-,CASTPRWGNNQPQHF,TGTGCCAGCACTCCAAGGTGGGGGAACAATCAGCCCCAGCATTTT
-,TRBV7-2,TRBJ1-2,TRBD1,CASSLAGTGLGYTF,TGTGCCAGCAGCTTAGCCGGGACAGGGCTCGGCTACACCTTC
-,TRBV6-5,TRBJ2-3,TRBD2,CASSWGRASDTQYF,TGTGCCAGCAGTTGGGGGAGGGCCTCAGATACGCAGTATTTT
-,TRBV7-2,TRBJ2-7,-,CASSSPSGGNEQYF,TGTGCCAGCAGCTCCCCCTCGGGCGGTAACGAGCAGTACTTC
-,TRBV30,TRBJ1-6,-,CAWTSGQTNSPLHF,TGTGCCTGGACCTCAGGACAGACAAATTCACCCCTCCACTTT
few,TRBV7-9,TRBJ2-5,-,CASRGFQETQYF,TGTGCCAGCCGAGGGTTCCAAGAGACCCAGTACTTC
-,TRBV4-2,TRBJ2-3,TRBD1,CASSQGTGKDTQYF,TGTGCCAGCAGCCAAGGGACAGGGAAAGATACGCAGTATTTT
-,TRBV3-1/TRBV3-2,TRBJ2-7,-,CASSRKDRQNLSYEQYF,TGTGCCAGCAGCCGCAAGGACCGACAAAATCTCTCCTACGAGCAGTACTTC
-,TRBV14,TRBJ1-1,-,CASSPLRAPSRAEAFF,TGTGCCAGCAGCCCCCTCAGAGCCCCCAGTAGGGCTGAAGCTTTCTTT
-,TRBV5-6,TRBJ1-2,-,CASSSTGIGGYTF,TGTGCCAGCAGCTCGACGGGGATCGGCGGCTACACCTTC